This T cell receptor beta chain was profiled in a study of regulatory T cells in long-lasting Graves disease (dated by TCRdb to about 2021). For the wider study: To count as having persistent Graves' disease, a patient had to have received antithyroid drug treatment for over 5 years with TSH receptor autoantibodies remaining persistently positive. Patients with persistent Graves' disease were compared with patients with newly diagnosed Graves' disease using TCR sequencing and RNA sequencing of peripheral blood. The study was registered as a clinical trial and conducted in China. A total of roughly 35 samples underwent TCR sequencing, from about 13 patients with persistent Graves' disease and approximately 20 patients with newly diagnosed Graves' disease. On average, persistent Graves' disease patients in the clinical cohort had been on antithyroid drugs for about 10 years.

The time point label here, explained by the study, means: persistent/refractory GD, antithyroid drugs over 5 years with positive TRAb. RNA was extracted from PBMCs in TRIzol for both TCR sequencing and RNA sequencing. The diagnosis of Graves' disease followed American Thyroid Association guidelines. Patients were recruited from an endocrinology department in Xi'an, China. From each patient, roughly 9 milliliters of peripheral blood was collected into an EDTA anticoagulant tube. Ficoll Paque Plus density gradient separation was used to isolate PBMCs, and no additional T cell sorting was done. An Agilent 2100 Bioanalyzer and agarose gel were used to check RNA quality, and a NanoDrop 2000 was used to measure RNA concentration. Of note for this clonotype: What antigen it recognizes has not been identified. The sample holds no much larger clone one base away, and base qualities are not on file.

The germline V gene (reference sequence) sets CDR1 to DFQATT and CDR2 to SNEGSKA. The CDR3 goes from the cysteine to the phenylalanine over 15 residues. Only the CDR3 DNA stays, 45 bases, in frame from base 1. The germline V end is reduced by 0 bases and the J end by 0 bases; junction bases left unmatched: 1. What the work shows at the level of the full study, not this receptor alone: More public clonotypes were shared among persistent patients (more than 2,500) than among newly diagnosed patients (over 900). TRBV28, TRBJ1-2 and TRBJ2-5 were preferentially used in persistent disease, while TRBV20-1 and TRBJ2-1 were favored in newly diagnosed disease. The study examined only peripheral blood because the primary lesion, thyroid tissue, could not be accessed. Persistent Graves' disease patients showed lower TCR Shannon entropy and fewer highly expanded clones than newly diagnosed patients, suggesting clonal expansion. The small sample size was acknowledged by the authors as a limitation that may reduce accuracy. Sequencing and analysis were limited to the TCR beta chain.

Library construction relied on multiplex PCR. Sequencing used an Illumina HiSeq 4000. iRepertoire HTBI primers and Arm-PCR amplification of CDR3 regions were used to construct TCR beta libraries. Gel purification was performed on PCR products prior to sequencing. In the source study's methods: Gene usage analysis of CDR3 amino acid clonotypes relied on the 60 or so TRBV and about 13 TRBJ segments identified across samples. COPE and FqMerger were used to merge the filtered high-quality paired reads into contigs. BLAST was used to align contigs to the IMGT TRBV, TRBD and TRBJ reference genes, and CDR3 was defined following IMGT. Any clonotype with a frequency above 0.1% was classified as a highly expanded clone. Shannon entropy was used to measure repertoire diversity, and the Gini coefficient was used to measure V-J evenness. A clonotype found in more than one individual was treated as public. TCRdb trimmed the raw reads at Q25, called clones with MiXCR and kept productive beta chains. Rows are combined by CDR3 protein, so each entry shows the most common genes and DNA. TCRdb's processing, not the authors' own work, is the source of the V and J calls. A total of 400,000 to 450,000 distinct CDR3 sequences appear in this sample, less than 25% of them only once. The ten largest account for approximately 26% of the sample.

This specimen was peripheral blood mononuclear cells (PBMCs), taken when the disease was refractory, from a patient treated with antithyroid drugs. The receptor chain draws on TRBV20-1 and TRBJ2-5, and TRBD2 aligns with 10 junction nucleotides. The clonotype comes from a female donor with Graves disease. The DNA sequence follows: TGCAGTGCTAGAGAACTAGCGGGAAACCAAGAGACCCAGTACTTC. This encodes CSARELAGNQETQYF.